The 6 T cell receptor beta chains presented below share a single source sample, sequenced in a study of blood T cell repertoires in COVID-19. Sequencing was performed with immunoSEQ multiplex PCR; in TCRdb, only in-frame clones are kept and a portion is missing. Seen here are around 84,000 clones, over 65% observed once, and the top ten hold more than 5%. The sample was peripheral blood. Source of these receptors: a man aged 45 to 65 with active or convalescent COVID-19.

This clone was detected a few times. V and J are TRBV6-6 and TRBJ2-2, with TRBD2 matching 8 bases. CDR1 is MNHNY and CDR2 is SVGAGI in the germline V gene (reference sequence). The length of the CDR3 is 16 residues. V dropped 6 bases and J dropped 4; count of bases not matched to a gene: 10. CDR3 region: CASSPPAGAGTGELFF. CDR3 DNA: TGTGCCAGCAGCCCCCCAGCGGGGGCGGGCACCGGGGAGCTGTTTTTT.

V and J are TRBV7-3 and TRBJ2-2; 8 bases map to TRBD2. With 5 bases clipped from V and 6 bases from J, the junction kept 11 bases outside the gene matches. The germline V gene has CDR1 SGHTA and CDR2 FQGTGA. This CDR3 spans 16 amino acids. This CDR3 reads CASSPGLGILPGELFF. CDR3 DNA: TGTGCCAGCAGCCCGGGACTAGGAATTCTTCCCGGGGAGCTGTTTTTT.

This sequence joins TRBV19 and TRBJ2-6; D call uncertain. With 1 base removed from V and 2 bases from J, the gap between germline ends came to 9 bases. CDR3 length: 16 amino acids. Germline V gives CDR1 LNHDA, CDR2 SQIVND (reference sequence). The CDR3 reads CASSIGRNAGANVLTF. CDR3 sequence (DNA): TGTGCCAGTAGTATAGGGAGAAACGCTGGGGCCAACGTCCTGACTTTC.

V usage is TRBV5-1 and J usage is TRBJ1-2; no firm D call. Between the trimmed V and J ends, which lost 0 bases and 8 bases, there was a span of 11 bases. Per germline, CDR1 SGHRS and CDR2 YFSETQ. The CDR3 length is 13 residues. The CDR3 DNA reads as TGCGCCAGCAGCTTGGAACAAGATCTGGGCTACACCTTC. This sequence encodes CASSLEQDLGYTF.

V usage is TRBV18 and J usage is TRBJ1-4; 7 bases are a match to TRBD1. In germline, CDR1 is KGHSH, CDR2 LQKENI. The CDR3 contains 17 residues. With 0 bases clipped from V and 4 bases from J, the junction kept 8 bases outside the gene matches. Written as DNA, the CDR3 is TGTGCCAGCTCACCACCCCGACAGGGCTGGGTTAATGAAAAACTGTTTTTT. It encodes CASSPPRQGWVNEKLFF.

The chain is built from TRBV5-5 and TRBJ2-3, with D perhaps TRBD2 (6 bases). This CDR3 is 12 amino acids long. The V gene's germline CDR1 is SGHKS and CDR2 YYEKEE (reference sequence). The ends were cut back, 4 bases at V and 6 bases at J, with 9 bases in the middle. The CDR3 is CASSPGGDTQYF. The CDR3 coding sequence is TGTGCCAGCAGCCCCGGAGGGGATACGCAGTATTTT.